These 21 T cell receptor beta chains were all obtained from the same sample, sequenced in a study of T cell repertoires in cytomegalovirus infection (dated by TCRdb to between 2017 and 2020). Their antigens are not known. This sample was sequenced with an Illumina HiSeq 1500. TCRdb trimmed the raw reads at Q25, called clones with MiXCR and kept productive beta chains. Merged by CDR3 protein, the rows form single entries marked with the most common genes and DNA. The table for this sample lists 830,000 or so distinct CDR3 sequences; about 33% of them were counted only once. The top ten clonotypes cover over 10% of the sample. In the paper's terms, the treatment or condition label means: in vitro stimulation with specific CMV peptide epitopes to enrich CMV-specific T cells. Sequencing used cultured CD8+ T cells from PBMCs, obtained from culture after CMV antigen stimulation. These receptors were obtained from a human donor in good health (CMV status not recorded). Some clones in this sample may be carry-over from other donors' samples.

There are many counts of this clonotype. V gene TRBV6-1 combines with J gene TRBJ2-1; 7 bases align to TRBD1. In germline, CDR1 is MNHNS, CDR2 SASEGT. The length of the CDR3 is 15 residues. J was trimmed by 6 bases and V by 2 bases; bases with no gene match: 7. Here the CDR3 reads CASSEWDSLGNEQFF. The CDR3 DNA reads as TGTGCCAGCAGTGAATGGGACAGTCTGGGCAATGAGCAGTTCTTC.

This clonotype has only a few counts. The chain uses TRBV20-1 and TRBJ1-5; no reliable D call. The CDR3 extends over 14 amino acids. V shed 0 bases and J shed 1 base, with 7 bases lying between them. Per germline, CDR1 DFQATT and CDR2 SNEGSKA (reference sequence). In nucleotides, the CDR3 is TGCAGTGCTAGAGAACCGAGGAGCAATCAGCCCCAGCATTTT. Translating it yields CSAREPRSNQPQHF.

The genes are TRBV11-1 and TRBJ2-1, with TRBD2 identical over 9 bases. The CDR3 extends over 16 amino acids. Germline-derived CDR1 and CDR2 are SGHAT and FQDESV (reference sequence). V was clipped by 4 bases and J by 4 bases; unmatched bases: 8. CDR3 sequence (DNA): TGTGCCAGCAGCTCTACTAGCGGGCCCTTATACAATGAGCAGTTCTTC. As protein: CASSSTSGPLYNEQFF.

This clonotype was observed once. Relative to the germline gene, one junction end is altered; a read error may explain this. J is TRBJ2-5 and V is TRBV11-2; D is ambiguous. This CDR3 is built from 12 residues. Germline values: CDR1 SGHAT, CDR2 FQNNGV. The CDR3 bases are TGTGCCAGCAGCTTAGGGGATGAGATCCAGTACTTC. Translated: CASSLGDEIQYF.

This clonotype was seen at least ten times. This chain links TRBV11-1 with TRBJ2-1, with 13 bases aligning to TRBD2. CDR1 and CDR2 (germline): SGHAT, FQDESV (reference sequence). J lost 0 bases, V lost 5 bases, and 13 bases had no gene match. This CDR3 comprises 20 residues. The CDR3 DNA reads TGTGCCAGCAGCAACCCGGGACTAGCGGGGAGACCCATCTCCTACAATGAGCAGTTCTTC. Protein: CASSNPGLAGRPISYNEQFF.

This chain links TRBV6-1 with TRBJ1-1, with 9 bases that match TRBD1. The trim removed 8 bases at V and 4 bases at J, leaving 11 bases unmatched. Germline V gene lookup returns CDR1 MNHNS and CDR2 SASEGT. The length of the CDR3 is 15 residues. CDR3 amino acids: CASPLRTGEGTEAFF. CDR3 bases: TGTGCCAGCCCCCTCAGGACAGGGGAGGGCACTGAAGCTTTCTTT.

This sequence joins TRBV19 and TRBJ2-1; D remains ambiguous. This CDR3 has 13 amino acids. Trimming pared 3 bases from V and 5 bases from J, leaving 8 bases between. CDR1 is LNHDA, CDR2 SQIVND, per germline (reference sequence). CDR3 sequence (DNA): TGTGCCAGTAGTATTGGGCTCCACAATGAGCAGTTCTTC. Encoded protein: CASSIGLHNEQFF.

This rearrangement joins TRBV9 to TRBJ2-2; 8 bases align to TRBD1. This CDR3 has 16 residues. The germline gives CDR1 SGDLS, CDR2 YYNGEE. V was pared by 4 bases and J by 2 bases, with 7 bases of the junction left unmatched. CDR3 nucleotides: TGTGCCAGCAGCATTAGGACAGGGTACAACACCGGGGAGCTGTTTTTT. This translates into CASSIRTGYNTGELFF.

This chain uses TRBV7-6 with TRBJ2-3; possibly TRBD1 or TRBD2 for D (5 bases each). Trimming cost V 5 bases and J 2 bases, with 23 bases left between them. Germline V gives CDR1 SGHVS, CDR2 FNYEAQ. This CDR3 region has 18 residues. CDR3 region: CASSPARGEGRFTDTQYF. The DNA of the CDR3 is TGTGCCAGCAGCCCAGCGAGGGGAGAGGGTAGATTCACAGATACGCAGTATTTT. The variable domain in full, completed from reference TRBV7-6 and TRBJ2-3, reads GAGVSQSPRYKVTKRGQDVALRCDPISGHVSLYWYRQALGQGPEFLTYFNYEAQQDKSGLPNDRFSAERPEGSISTLTIQRTEQRDSAMYRCASSPARGEGRFTDTQYFGPGTRLTVL.

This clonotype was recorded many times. The CDR3 region is CASSFRDGVYQPQHF. The CDR3 DNA reads as TGTGCCAGCAGTTTCCGGGACGGGGTCTATCAGCCCCAGCATTTT. V usage is TRBV6-2 or TRBV6-3 and J usage is TRBJ1-5, with a tentative D call TRBD1 (5 bases). Germline CDR1 MNHEY, CDR2 SVGEGT. The CDR3 length is 15 residues. V gave up 4 bases and J gave up 5 bases, with 15 bases separating them.

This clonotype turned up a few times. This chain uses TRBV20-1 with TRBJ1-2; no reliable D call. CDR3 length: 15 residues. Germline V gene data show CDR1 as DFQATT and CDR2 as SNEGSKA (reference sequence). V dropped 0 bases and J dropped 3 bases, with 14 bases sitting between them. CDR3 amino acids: CSARDRYSAYYGYTF. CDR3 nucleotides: TGCAGTGCTAGAGATCGGTATTCCGCTTACTATGGCTACACCTTC.

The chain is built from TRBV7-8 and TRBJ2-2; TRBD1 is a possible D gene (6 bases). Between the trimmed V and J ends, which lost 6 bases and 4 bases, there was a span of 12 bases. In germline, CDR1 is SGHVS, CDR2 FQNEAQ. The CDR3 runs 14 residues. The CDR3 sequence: CASRRAGATGELFF. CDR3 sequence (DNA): TGTGCCAGCAGAAGAGCAGGGGCCACCGGGGAGCTGTTTTTT. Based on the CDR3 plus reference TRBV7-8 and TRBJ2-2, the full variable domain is GAGVSQSPRYKVAKRGQDVALRCDPISGHVSLFWYQQALGQGPEFLTYFQNEAQLDKSGLPSDRFFAERPEGSVSTLKIQRTQQEDSAVYLCASRRAGATGELFFGEGSRLTVL.

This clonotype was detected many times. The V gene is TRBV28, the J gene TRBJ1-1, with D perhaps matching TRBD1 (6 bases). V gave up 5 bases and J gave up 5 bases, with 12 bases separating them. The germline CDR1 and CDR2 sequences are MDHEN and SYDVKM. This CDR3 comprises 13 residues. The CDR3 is CASSPRGATEAFF. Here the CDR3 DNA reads TGTGCCAGCAGTCCTCGGGGGGCTACTGAAGCTTTCTTT. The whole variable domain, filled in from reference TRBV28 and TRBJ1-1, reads DVKVTQSSRYLVKRTGEKVFLECVQDMDHENMFWYRQDPGLGLRLIYFSYDVKMKEKGDIPEGYSVSREKKERFSLILESASTNQTSMYLCASSPRGATEAFFGQGTRLTVV.

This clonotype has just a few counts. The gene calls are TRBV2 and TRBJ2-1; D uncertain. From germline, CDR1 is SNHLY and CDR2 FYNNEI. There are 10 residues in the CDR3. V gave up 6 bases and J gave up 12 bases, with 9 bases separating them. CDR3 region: CASRQLRQFF. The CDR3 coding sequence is TGTGCCAGCAGACAGTTAAGGCAGTTCTTC.

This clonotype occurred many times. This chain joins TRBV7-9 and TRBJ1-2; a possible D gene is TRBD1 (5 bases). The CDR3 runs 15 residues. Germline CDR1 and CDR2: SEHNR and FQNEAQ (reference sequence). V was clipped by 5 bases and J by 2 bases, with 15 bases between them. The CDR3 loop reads CASSREGTENYGYTF. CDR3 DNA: TGTGCCAGCAGCCGAGAGGGGACGGAGAACTATGGCTACACCTTC.

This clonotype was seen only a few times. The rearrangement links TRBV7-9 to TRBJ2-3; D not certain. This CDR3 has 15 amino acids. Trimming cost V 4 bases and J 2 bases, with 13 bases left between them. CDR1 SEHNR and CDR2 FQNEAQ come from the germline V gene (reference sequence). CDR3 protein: CASSSGQEITDTQYF. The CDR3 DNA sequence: TGTGCCAGCAGCTCCGGCCAGGAGATCACAGATACGCAGTATTTT. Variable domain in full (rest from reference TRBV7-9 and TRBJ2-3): DTGVSQNPRHKITKRGQNVTFRCDPISEHNRLYWYRQTLGQGPEFLTYFQNEAQLEKSRLLSDRFSAERPKGSFSTLEIQRTEQGDSAMYLCASSSGQEITDTQYFGPGTRLTVL.

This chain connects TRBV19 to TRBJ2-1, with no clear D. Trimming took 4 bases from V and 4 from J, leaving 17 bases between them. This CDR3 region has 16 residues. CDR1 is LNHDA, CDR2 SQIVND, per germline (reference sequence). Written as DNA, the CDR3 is TGTGCCAGTAGTACGTCTGTGGCTATGGGTTACAATGAGCAGTTCTTC. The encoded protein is CASSTSVAMGYNEQFF.

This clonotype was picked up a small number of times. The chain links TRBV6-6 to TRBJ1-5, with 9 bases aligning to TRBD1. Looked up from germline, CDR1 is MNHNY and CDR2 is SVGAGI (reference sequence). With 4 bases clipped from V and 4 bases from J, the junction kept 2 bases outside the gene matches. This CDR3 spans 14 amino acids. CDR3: CASSWTGANQPQHF. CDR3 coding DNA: TGTGCCAGCAGTTGGACAGGGGCGAATCAGCCCCAGCATTTT.

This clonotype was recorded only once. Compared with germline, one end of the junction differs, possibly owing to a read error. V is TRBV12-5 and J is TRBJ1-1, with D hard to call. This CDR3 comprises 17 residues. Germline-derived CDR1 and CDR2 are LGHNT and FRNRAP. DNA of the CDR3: TGTGCTAGTGGTTTCCTACTTGACGGCCGCCGGAACACCGAAGCTTTCTTT. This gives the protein CASGFLLDGRRNTEAFF. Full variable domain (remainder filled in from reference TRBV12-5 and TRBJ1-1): DARVTQTPRHKVTEMGQEVTMRCQPILGHNTVFWYRQTMMQGLELLAYFRNRAPLDDSGMPKDRFSAEMPDATLATLKIQPSEPRDSAVYFCASGFLLDGRRNTEAFFGQGTRLTVV.

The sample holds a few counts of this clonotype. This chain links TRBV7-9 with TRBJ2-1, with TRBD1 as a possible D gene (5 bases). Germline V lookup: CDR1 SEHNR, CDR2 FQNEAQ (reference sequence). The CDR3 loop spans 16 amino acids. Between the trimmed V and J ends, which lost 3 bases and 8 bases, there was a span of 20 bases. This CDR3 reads CASSFRTDIGSYEQFF. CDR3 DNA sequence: TGTGCCAGCAGCTTTAGGACGGACATAGGTTCCTATGAGCAGTTCTTC.

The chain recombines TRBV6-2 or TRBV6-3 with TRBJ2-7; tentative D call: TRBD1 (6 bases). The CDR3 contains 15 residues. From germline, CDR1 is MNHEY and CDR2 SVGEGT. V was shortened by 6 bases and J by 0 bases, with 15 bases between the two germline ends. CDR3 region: CASSLTGLSSYEQYV. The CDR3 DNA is TGTGCCAGCAGCCTTACAGGGCTAAGCTCCTACGAGCAGTACGTC.